A single sample is the source of the 25 T cell receptor beta chains below, sequenced in a study of lymphopenia after photon versus proton radiotherapy. Profiled with immunoSEQ multiplex PCR; TCRdb holds only in-frame clones, not every one. The table has 40,000 to 45,000 clones, 70% to 90% seen once. This material consisted of peripheral blood, taken from a patient treated with proton-based radiotherapy. These receptors were obtained from a woman in her 70s with pancreatic cancer. Some clones in this sample may be carry-over from other donors' samples.

The rearrangement uses TRBV11-2 and TRBJ2-7; TRBD2 aligns across 8 bases. Germline V gene data show CDR1 as SGHAT and CDR2 as FQNNGV. V gave up 5 bases and J gave up 0 bases; unmatched junction bases: 9. The CDR3 runs 16 residues. The CDR3 reads CASSPRGAGSSYEQYF. CDR3 coding DNA: TGTGCCAGCAGCCCGCGGGGGGCAGGGAGCTCCTACGAGCAGTACTTC.

This clone was detected only a few times. V is TRBV30 and J is TRBJ2-2; the D is unclear. V shed 3 bases and J shed 4 bases, with 12 bases lying between them. This CDR3 is built from 14 residues. Germline lookup yields CDR1 GTSNPN and CDR2 SVGIG (reference sequence). The DNA of the CDR3 is TGTGCCTGGAGCCGGATGGGCATCACCGGGGAGCTGTTTTTT. This encodes CAWSRMGITGELFF.

About this clone itself: Germline and junction disagree at one end, which may indicate a read error. This rearrangement joins TRBV7-8 to TRBJ2-4; 7 bases align to TRBD2. The V gene's germline CDR1 is SGHVS and CDR2 FQNEAQ. The CDR3 has 14 residues. The CDR3 sequence: CASSIAGVGNIQYF. For the CDR3, the DNA is TGTGCCAGCAGCATAGCGGGCGTGGGAAACATTCAGTACTTC.

V is TRBV5-1 and J is TRBJ2-1; D is perhaps TRBD2 (6 bases). CDR1 SGHRS and CDR2 YFSETQ come from the germline V gene. The CDR3 runs 15 residues. Trimming stripped 4 bases from V and 0 bases from J, with 11 bases between. The CDR3 reads CASSPLASSYNEQFF. CDR3 coding DNA: TGCGCCAGCAGCCCTCTAGCGAGCTCCTACAATGAGCAGTTCTTC.

The chain joins TRBV10-1 to TRBJ1-1, with D uncertain. The CDR3 extends over 15 amino acids. The V end was cut by 8 bases, the J end by 1 base, with 17 bases between. Germline CDR1 reads WNHNN; CDR2 reads SYGVQD (reference sequence). The CDR3 region is CASRLWGRENTEAFF. CDR3 in DNA: TGCGCCAGCCGCCTTTGGGGTCGTGAGAACACTGAAGCTTTCTTT.

The chain couples TRBV14 to TRBJ2-7, with 11 bases identical to TRBD2. The junction had 5 bases not matched to a gene; V was cut back by 4 bases and J by 3 bases. The CDR3 is made up of 15 amino acids. Germline CDR1 is SGHDN and CDR2 is FVKESK. The CDR3: CASSLRTSGFYEQYF. In DNA, the CDR3 is TGTGCCAGCAGCCTTCGGACTAGCGGGTTCTACGAGCAGTACTTC.

This clone occurred once. This chain links TRBV9 with TRBJ1-2; no reliable D call. The germline gives CDR1 SGDLS, CDR2 YYNGEE. The CDR3 runs to 16 residues. V was cut by 3 bases and J by 3 bases, with 18 bases left in between. The CDR3 loop reads CASSASPHPGDYGYTF. The CDR3 DNA reads TGTGCCAGCAGCGCCTCACCTCATCCGGGAGACTATGGCTACACCTTC.

This clone was found a few times. The chain couples TRBV5-4 to TRBJ2-1; 9 bases are shared with TRBD1. J was trimmed by 8 bases and V by 0 bases; bases with no gene match: 6. The CDR3 is made up of 15 amino acids. CDR1 and CDR2 from the germline V gene are SGHNT and YYREEE (reference sequence). The CDR3, as DNA: TGTGCCAGCAGCTTGGGGGACAGGGTGGTCGATGAGCAGTTCTTC. Translation gives CASSLGDRVVDEQFF.

The chain is built from TRBV5-5 and TRBJ1-3; D gene uncertain. CDR3 length: 14 amino acids. Per the germline V gene, CDR1 is SGHKS and CDR2 is YYEKEE (reference sequence). The ends were cut back, 0 bases at V and 2 bases at J, with 6 bases in the middle. CDR3 sequence (DNA): TGTGCCAGCAGCTTGGGATTTGCTGGAAACACCATATATTTT. This encodes CASSLGFAGNTIYF.

The chain is built from TRBV15 and TRBJ2-3; TRBD2 matches 8 bases. J gave up 2 bases and V 0 bases, and 7 bases lay outside the gene matches. Germline-derived CDR1 and CDR2 are LNHNV and YYDKDF (reference sequence). The CDR3 consists of 17 residues. DNA for the CDR3: TGTGCCACCAGCAGAGATTACGAGACTAGCGCCACAGATACGCAGTATTTT. This translates into CATSRDYETSATDTQYF.

This clone was found a few times. This chain joins TRBV19 and TRBJ2-5; possibly TRBD1 for D (6 bases). Looked up from germline, CDR1 is LNHDA and CDR2 is SQIVND (reference sequence). The germline V and J ends were trimmed by 1 base and 3 bases, with 12 bases remaining between them. The CDR3 sequence is 15 residues long. The CDR3 reads CASSIGGHPKETQYF. The CDR3 coding sequence is TGTGCCAGTAGTATAGGGGGACACCCCAAAGAGACCCAGTACTTC.

This chain links TRBV10-3 with TRBJ2-5; 8 positions match TRBD1. Germline CDR1 reads ENHRY; CDR2 reads SYGVKD. This CDR3 has 14 amino acids. V shed 4 bases, J shed 5 bases, and the junction held 6 bases outside the gene matches. The CDR3 is CAISGQGAAETQYF. CDR3 bases: TGTGCCATCAGTGGGCAGGGGGCTGCGGAGACCCAGTACTTC.

This clone was found a few times. The V call is TRBV7-2, the J call TRBJ1-5, with D perhaps matching TRBD1 (5 bases). The length of the CDR3 is 15 residues. CDR1 SGHTA and CDR2 FQGNSA come from the germline V gene. The V and J ends lost 4 bases and 5 bases respectively, with 15 bases between them. The CDR3 region is CASSYTGGAYQPQHF. The CDR3 bases are TGTGCCAGCAGCTACACAGGCGGGGCATATCAGCCCCAGCATTTT.

V usage is TRBV9 and J usage is TRBJ2-1, with TRBD2 identical over 7 bases. There are 14 residues in the CDR3. J was trimmed by 3 bases and V by 3 bases; bases with no gene match: 3. The germline V gene has CDR1 SGDLS and CDR2 YYNGEE. The CDR3 DNA reads TGTGCCAGCAGCGCGAGGGACTACTACAATGAGCAGTTCTTC. Protein product: CASSARDYYNEQFF.

This chain links TRBV2 with TRBJ1-4; 9 nucleotides align to TRBD1. The CDR3 consists of 17 residues. V shed 6 bases, J shed 1 base, and the junction held 9 bases outside the gene matches. CDR1 is SNHLY, CDR2 FYNNEI, per germline. The CDR3 reads CASSRQGGYQTNEKLFF. The CDR3 nucleotides read TGTGCCAGCAGCAGACAGGGGGGTTATCAAACTAATGAAAAACTGTTTTTT. The full variable domain, with the rest looked up from reference TRBV2 and TRBJ1-4, is EPEVTQTPSHQVTQMGQEVILRCVPISNHLYFYWYRQILGQKVEFLVSFYNNEISEKSEIFDDQFSVERPDGSNFTLKIRSTKLEDSAMYFCASSRQGGYQTNEKLFFGSGTQLSVL.

This clone was seen only once. The J gene is TRBJ1-5, the V gene TRBV30, with D possibly TRBD1 on 5 matching bases. The germline gives CDR1 GTSNPN, CDR2 SVGIG (reference sequence). Trimming left V 7 bases short and J 7 bases short, with 17 bases between. This CDR3 has 13 amino acids. CDR3 nucleotide sequence: TGTGCCTCGGGTCTGGGGCCTAAGCAGCCCCAGCATTTT. Amino acids: CASGLGPKQPQHF.

The genes are TRBV9 and TRBJ2-2; D remains unclear. Germline V gene data show CDR1 as SGDLS and CDR2 as YYNGEE. This CDR3 spans 15 amino acids. V was clipped by 0 bases and J by 3 bases, with 9 bases between them. In nucleotides, the CDR3 is TGTGCCAGCAGCGTAGCCCCAGAGGACACCGGGGAGCTGTTTTTT. Its protein is CASSVAPEDTGELFF.

The rearrangement joins TRBV7-8 to TRBJ2-1, with TRBD2 as a possible D gene (6 bases). Germline loops: CDR1 SGHVS, CDR2 FQNEAQ. This CDR3 contains 16 residues. V was pared by 3 bases and J by 4 bases, with 16 bases between. DNA for the CDR3: TGTGCCAGCAGCTTGAATAGACTAGGGACTTACAATGAGCAGTTCTTC. The encoded protein is CASSLNRLGTYNEQFF.

V gene TRBV19 combines with J gene TRBJ2-3; 13 bases align to TRBD2. Per the germline V gene, CDR1 is LNHDA and CDR2 is SQIVND (reference sequence). CDR3 length: 15 amino acids. V lost 7 bases to trimming and J lost 3 bases; unmatched junction nucleotides: 4. CDR3 nucleotide sequence: TGTGCCAGTACCCGGACTAGCGGGAGTACAGATACGCAGTATTTT. Translated: CASTRTSGSTDTQYF. The full variable domain, rest sourced from reference TRBV19 and TRBJ2-3, is DGGITQSPKYLFRKEGQNVTLSCEQNLNHDAMYWYRQDPGQGLRLIYYSQIVNDFQKGDIAEGYSVSREKKESFPLTVTSAQKNPTAFYLCASTRTSGSTDTQYFGPGTRLTVL.

V and J are TRBV14 and TRBJ2-1, with TRBD2 identical over 11 bases. Per germline, CDR1 SGHDN and CDR2 FVKESK. This CDR3 region has 19 residues. The J segment lost 1 base and the V segment lost 0 bases, leaving 8 bases of the junction unmatched. DNA for the CDR3: TGTGCCAGCAGCCAAGATTTGGGGACTAGCGGACTGTCCTACAATGAGCAGTTCTTC. Residues: CASSQDLGTSGLSYNEQFF.

The chain recombines TRBV10-3 with TRBJ2-6, with D unclear. This CDR3 region has 14 residues. V lost 2 bases to trimming and J lost 4 bases, with 6 bases between them. Germline values: CDR1 ENHRY, CDR2 SYGVKD. As DNA, the CDR3 is TGTGCCATCAGTGAGCCCAGAGGGGCCAACGTCCTGACTTTC. Encoded protein: CAISEPRGANVLTF.

V is TRBV7-6 and J is TRBJ2-1; D is possibly TRBD2 (7 bases). Per germline, CDR1 SGHVS and CDR2 FNYEAQ. The CDR3 runs 15 residues. Trimming stripped 1 base from V and 9 bases from J, with 16 bases between. The CDR3 loop reads CASSLVGGGGVEQFF. In DNA form, the CDR3 reads TGTGCCAGCAGCTTAGTAGGGGGGGGAGGGGTTGAGCAGTTCTTC.

The rearrangement links TRBV20-1 to TRBJ2-1; possibly TRBD1 for D (6 bases). Germline CDR1 reads DFQATT; CDR2 reads SNEGSKA (reference sequence). V lost 3 bases to trimming and J lost 13 bases, with 13 bases between them. The CDR3 spans 11 residues. This CDR3 is CSARDSWGQFF. CDR3 DNA: TGCAGTGCTAGGGACAGTTGGGGCCAGTTCTTC.

The chain uses TRBV29-1 and TRBJ2-1; 9 bases fit TRBD2. The CDR3 has 15 residues. The V and J ends lost 0 bases and 7 bases, in that order; junction bases with no gene match: 7. Per the germline V gene, CDR1 is SQVTM and CDR2 is ANQGSEA. CDR3 sequence reads: CSVEDPSGRWNEQFF. Here the CDR3 DNA reads TGCAGCGTTGAAGATCCGAGCGGGAGGTGGAATGAGCAGTTCTTC.

In this sample, this clone turned up once. The V and J genes are TRBV29-1 and TRBJ2-1; TRBD1 matches at 7 bases. This CDR3 is 14 amino acids long. Germline CDR1 reads SQVTM; CDR2 reads ANQGSEA. The V segment lost 8 bases and the J segment 3 bases; nucleotides outside the gene matches: 10. The CDR3, as DNA: TGCAGCTCCGAAGGAGCAGGGGGCTACAATGAGCAGTTCTTC. Translated: CSSEGAGGYNEQFF.